This T cell receptor (beta chain) was recovered during a study of cytomegalovirus exposure and HLA in healthy donors. Study-wide findings and caveats: Specificity for CMV antigens was confirmed in vitro for a few of the CMV-associated chains. Using the classifier, cytomegalovirus status was reportedly diagnosed with high specificity and sensitivity.

Germline lookup yields CDR1 SGDLS and CDR2 YYNGEE. The CDR3 is 15 amino acids. V shed 1 base and J 4 bases; nucleotides not matched to a gene: 4. This clone was recorded once. Its specificity is unknown. TCRdb keeps only in-frame clones here, not all; method: immunoSEQ multiplex PCR. The data hold around 98,000 clones, with roughly 90% observed a single time. The J gene is TRBJ2-1, the V gene TRBV9, with TRBD1 identical over 8 bases. Sequenced material: PBMCs. The receptor's source is a man between 18 and 35 years old in good health and CMV-seropositive. The CDR3 coding sequence is TGTGCCAGCAGCGTAAGTAGGACAGGGTACAATGAGCAGTTCTTC. It is translated as CASSVSRTGYNEQFF.